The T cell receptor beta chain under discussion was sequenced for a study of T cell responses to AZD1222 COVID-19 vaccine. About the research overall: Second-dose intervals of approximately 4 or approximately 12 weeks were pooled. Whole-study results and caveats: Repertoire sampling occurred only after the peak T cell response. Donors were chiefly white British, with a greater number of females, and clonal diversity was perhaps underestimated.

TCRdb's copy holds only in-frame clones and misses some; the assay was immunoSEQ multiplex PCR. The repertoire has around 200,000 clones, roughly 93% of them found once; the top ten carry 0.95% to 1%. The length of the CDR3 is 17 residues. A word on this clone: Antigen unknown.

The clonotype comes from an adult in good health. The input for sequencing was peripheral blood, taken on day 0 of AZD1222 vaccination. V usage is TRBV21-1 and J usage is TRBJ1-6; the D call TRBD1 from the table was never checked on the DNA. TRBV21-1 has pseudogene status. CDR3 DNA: TGTGCCAGCAGCAAACATTGGTGGGACAGACATAATTCACCCCTCCACTTT. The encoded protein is CASSKHWWDRHNSPLHF.